A few counts support the clone carrying this T cell receptor (beta chain). Its antigen is not identified. Peripheral blood samples of around 9.5 milliliters were drawn from each donor. Isolated per sample were at least 7 million PBMCs. The CDR3 is 14 amino acids. V gave up 6 bases and J gave up 2 bases, with 13 bases separating them. A second PCR, run for about 7 to 11 cycles, used a sample-barcoded 5' primer plus a J-beta primer mix. TCRdb reanalysed the 5' RACE reads using MiXCR and keeps one entry per CDR3 protein. There are roughly 720,000 distinct CDR3 sequences in the sample; roughly 50% occur only once, and roughly 37% lies in the top ten. These data come from a study of blood T cells in healthy people across ages. General study results and limits: Whereas aged donors had fewer naive CD4+ cells, long-lived donors had more of them and higher diversity.

This clonotype was obtained from an elderly man in good health. The genes are TRBV12-3 or TRBV12-4 and TRBJ1-2; D is uncertain. The sequenced sample was blood. The CDR3, as DNA: TGTGCCAGCAGCCCCCAACAGTTGAACTATGGCTACACCTTC. Its translation is CASSPQQLNYGYTF.